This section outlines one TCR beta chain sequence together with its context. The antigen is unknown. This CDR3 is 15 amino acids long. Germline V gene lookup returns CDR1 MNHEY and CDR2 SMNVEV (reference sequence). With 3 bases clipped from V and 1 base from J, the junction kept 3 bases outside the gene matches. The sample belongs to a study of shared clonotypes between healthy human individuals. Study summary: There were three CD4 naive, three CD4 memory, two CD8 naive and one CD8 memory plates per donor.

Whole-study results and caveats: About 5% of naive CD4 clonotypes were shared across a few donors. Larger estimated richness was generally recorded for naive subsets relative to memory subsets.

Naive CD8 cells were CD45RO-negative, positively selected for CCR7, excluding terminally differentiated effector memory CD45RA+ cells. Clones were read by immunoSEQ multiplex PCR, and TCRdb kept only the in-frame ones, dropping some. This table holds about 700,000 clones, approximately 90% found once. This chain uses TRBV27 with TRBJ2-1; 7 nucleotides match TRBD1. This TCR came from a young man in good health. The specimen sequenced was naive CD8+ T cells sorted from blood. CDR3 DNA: TGTGCCAGCAGTTTCGGGACAGCGTCCTACAATGAGCAGTTCTTC. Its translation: CASSFGTASYNEQFF.